The 26 T cell receptor beta chains below were found in one sample sequenced in a study of regulatory T cells in long-lasting Graves disease. Combining iRepertoire HTBI primers with Arm-PCR of CDR3 regions, the authors built TCR beta libraries. TCRdb re-called the multiplex PCR reads through MiXCR, storing one row per CDR3 protein. There are roughly 610,000 distinct CDR3 sequences in the sample; 15% to 20% occur only once, and 9.5% to 15% lies in the top ten. The time point: newly diagnosed GD, antithyroid drugs for less than 3 months. Preparation of the TCR library used RNA extracted from PBMCs. The sample was also linked to a second study, of T cells in Graves' hyperthyroidism and ophthalmopathy.

Sequencing used peripheral blood mononuclear cells (PBMCs), obtained at new diagnosis, from a patient treated with antithyroid drugs. These receptors came from a man in his late teens or twenties with Graves disease.

This clonotype was seen many times. The rearrangement links TRBV28 to TRBJ2-5; D unresolved. Trimming cost V 1 base and J 4 bases, with 16 bases left between them. CDR3 length: 16 amino acids. In germline, CDR1 is MDHEN, CDR2 SYDVKM. CDR3 loop: CASSLLSGQPRETQYF. Written as DNA, the CDR3 is TGTGCCAGCAGTTTATTGTCGGGTCAACCAAGAGAGACCCAGTACTTC.

This clonotype has a handful of counts. The rearrangement uses TRBV5-1 and TRBJ2-5; 11 bases agree with TRBD2. The ends lost 1 base at V and 5 bases at J; junction bases unmatched: 1. The V gene's germline CDR1 is SGHRS and CDR2 YFSETQ. The CDR3 loop spans 14 amino acids. The CDR3 is CASSLTSGSETQYF. The CDR3 coding sequence is TGCGCCAGCAGCTTGACTAGCGGGAGTGAGACCCAGTACTTC.

This sequence joins TRBV4-1 and TRBJ2-7, with 12 bases aligning to TRBD2. Germline trimming cut 4 bases from V and 0 bases from J; bases unmatched to any gene: 10. CDR3 length: 18 residues. CDR1 MGHRA and CDR2 YSYEKL come from the germline V gene. CDR3 in DNA: TGCGCCAGCAGCCTATACGGACTAGCGGGAAGGAGCTCCTACGAGCAGTACTTC. It specifies CASSLYGLAGRSSYEQYF.

A few counts support this clonotype. The chain has TRBV20-1 and TRBJ2-5; 7 nucleotides agree with TRBD2. The CDR3 has 12 amino acids. V lost 7 bases to trimming and J lost 9 bases; unmatched junction nucleotides: 11. Germline CDR1 reads DFQATT; CDR2 reads SNEGSKA (reference sequence). The CDR3 nucleotides are TGCAGTGGGGGATGGGGGGGGGAGGCCCAGTACTTC. Amino acids: CSGGWGGEAQYF.

This chain joins TRBV9 and TRBJ1-3, with D possibly being TRBD1 (5 bases). The germline V and J ends were trimmed by 1 base and 4 bases, with 12 bases remaining between them. This CDR3 comprises 15 residues. Per the germline V gene, CDR1 is SGDLS and CDR2 is YYNGEE. DNA of the CDR3: TGTGCCAGCAGCGTAAGCGGGGCGGAAGGAAACACCATATATTTT. Translating gives CASSVSGAEGNTIYF.

The J gene is TRBJ2-7, the V gene TRBV25-1, with 7 bases matching TRBD2. CDR1 and CDR2 (germline): MGHDK, SYGVNS. This CDR3 is built from 14 residues. The V segment lost 2 bases and the J segment 2 bases; nucleotides outside the gene matches: 3. CDR3 DNA sequence: TGTGCCAGCAGTGAAGACCTAGCGGCCTACGAGCAGTACTTC. Its protein is CASSEDLAAYEQYF.

Only a few counts were recorded for this clonotype. V is TRBV5-1 and J is TRBJ2-1; 9 bases align to TRBD2. Germline assignment: CDR1 SGHRS and CDR2 YFSETQ. The CDR3 is made up of 17 amino acids. The trim removed 0 bases at V and 4 bases at J, leaving 8 bases unmatched. The CDR3, as DNA: TGCGCCAGCAGCTTGGCCGCTGCGGGAGGGCCGTACAATGAGCAGTTCTTC. This codes for CASSLAAAGGPYNEQFF.

This clonotype showed up many times. V usage is TRBV2 and J usage is TRBJ1-5; D is ambiguous. The CDR3 has 13 residues. Trimming pared 1 base from V and 5 bases from J, leaving 6 bases between. The germline V gene has CDR1 SNHLY and CDR2 FYNNEI. The CDR3 DNA sequence: TGTGCCAGCAGTGAAGGCTACTATCAGCCCCAGCATTTT. The encoded protein is CASSEGYYQPQHF.

This clonotype was seen a few times. The genes are TRBV24-1 and TRBJ2-1, with D perhaps TRBD2 (5 bases). Trimming shortened V by 6 bases and J by 7 bases, and 15 bases separated the two germline ends. The germline gives CDR1 KGHDR, CDR2 SFDVKD. The CDR3 is made up of 14 amino acids. CDR3 region: CATSNRGNWNEQFF. CDR3 DNA sequence: TGTGCCACCAGTAATCGAGGGAATTGGAATGAGCAGTTCTTC.

This clonotype was found many times. The rearrangement uses TRBV3-1 and TRBJ2-1; possibly TRBD2 for D (6 bases). Germline V CDR1 and CDR2: LGHDT, YNNKEL (reference sequence). The CDR3 is made up of 13 amino acids. V was shortened by 4 bases and J by 8 bases, with 12 bases between the two germline ends. The CDR3 coding sequence is TGTGCCAGCAGCCCCCTGACTAGTCATGAGCAGTTCTTC. Its protein product is CASSPLTSHEQFF.

This clonotype was counted ten times or more. The chain carries TRBV11-2 and TRBJ2-2; D gene unclear. The CDR3 is 16 amino acids. CDR1 is SGHAT and CDR2 is FQNNGV in the germline V gene. Trimming pared 3 bases from V and 0 bases from J, leaving 11 bases between. DNA of the CDR3: TGTGCCAGCAGCTTTTTATCAAGGGCGAACACCGGGGAGCTGTTTTTT. Amino acids: CASSFLSRANTGELFF. Full variable domain (rest looked up from reference TRBV11-2 and TRBJ2-2): EAGVAQSPRYKIIEKRQSVAFWCNPISGHATLYWYQQILGQGPKLLIQFQNNGVVDDSQLPKDRFSAERLKGVDSTLKIQPAKLEDSAVYLCASSFLSRANTGELFFGEGSRLTVL.

This clonotype came up a few times. This chain uses TRBV5-1 with TRBJ2-6; weak D call: TRBD1 (6 bases). From germline, CDR1 is SGHRS and CDR2 YFSETQ. The CDR3 is made up of 15 amino acids. V was cut by 7 bases and J by 1 base, with 12 bases left in between. CDR3 DNA: TGCGCCAGCGGACCCACAGGGTCTGGGGCCAACGTCCTGACTTTC. Amino acids: CASGPTGSGANVLTF. Based on the CDR3 plus reference TRBV5-1 and TRBJ2-6, the full variable domain is KAGVTQTPRYLIKTRGQQVTLSCSPISGHRSVSWYQQTPGQGLQFLFEYFSETQRNKGNFPGRFSGRQFSNSRSEMNVSTLELGDSALYLCASGPTGSGANVLTFGAGSRLTVL.

The rearrangement links TRBV7-9 to TRBJ1-5; 7 nucleotides agree with TRBD1. The J segment lost 0 bases and the V segment lost 4 bases, leaving 12 bases of the junction unmatched. In germline, CDR1 is SEHNR, CDR2 FQNEAQ (reference sequence). The CDR3 contains 18 residues. The DNA for the CDR3 is TGTGCCAGCAGCTCCACGGGACAGCTCGTCTATAGCAATCAGCCCCAGCATTTT. This gives the protein CASSSTGQLVYSNQPQHF.

In its sample, this clonotype was seen many times. CDR3 bases: TGTGCCAGCACGTTTGGGACTAGCGGGGTGACGGGCGAGCAGTACTTC. Translated, it gives CASTFGTSGVTGEQYF. The chain links TRBV12-3 or TRBV12-4 to TRBJ2-7; 13 bases fit TRBD2. The CDR3 length is 16 residues. V dropped 7 bases and J dropped 6; count of bases not matched to a gene: 12.

This clonotype was observed many times. The gene calls are TRBV24-1 and TRBJ2-1, with 12 bases fitting TRBD2. This CDR3 has 16 amino acids. Germline V gene sequence: CDR1 KGHDR, CDR2 SFDVKD. Trimming took 2 bases from V and 6 from J; bases not matched to a gene: 4. CDR3 nucleotides: TGTGCCACCAGTGATTCCCGACTAGCGGGAGCCAATGAGCAGTTCTTC. It is translated as CATSDSRLAGANEQFF.

The rearrangement links TRBV9 to TRBJ2-1, with D possibly TRBD2 on 6 matching bases. The ends were cut back, 2 bases at V and 10 bases at J, with 10 bases in the middle. The CDR3 runs 12 residues. Germline V CDR1 and CDR2: SGDLS, YYNGEE. The CDR3 DNA reads TGTGCCAGCAGCGTCGAAGGGAGGGAGCAGTTCTTC. It codes for CASSVEGREQFF.

V gene TRBV12-3 or TRBV12-4 combines with J gene TRBJ2-1, with D possibly being TRBD1 (6 bases). Trimming removed 6 bases from V and 4 bases from J, with 13 bases in between. CDR3 length: 14 amino acids. In DNA form, the CDR3 reads TGTGCCAGCAGCACTCCACAGGGTTACAATGAGCAGTTCTTC. This translates into CASSTPQGYNEQFF.

This clonotype was counted only a few times. The chain uses TRBV11-2 and TRBJ2-2; 10 bases line up with TRBD2. With 5 bases clipped from V and 4 bases from J, the junction kept 13 bases outside the gene matches. The V gene's germline CDR1 is SGHAT and CDR2 FQNNGV. The CDR3 runs 18 residues. CDR3 residues: CASSRPPAGGPGTGELFF. In DNA, the CDR3 is TGTGCCAGCAGCCGACCACCAGCGGGAGGGCCGGGCACCGGGGAGCTGTTTTTT.

This clonotype was counted once. The chain links TRBV29-1 to TRBJ2-2; TRBD2 matches 11 bases. Germline V gene sequence: CDR1 SQVTM, CDR2 ANQGSEA. This CDR3 comprises 15 residues. The ends lost 6 bases at V and 3 bases at J; junction bases unmatched: 6. CDR3 nucleotides: TGCAGCGTACTAGGACTAGCGGGCTACACCGGGGAGCTGTTTTTT. Translated: CSVLGLAGYTGELFF.

This clonotype was detected many times. The chain recombines TRBV7-3 with TRBJ1-1, with D possibly TRBD1 on 6 matching bases. The CDR3 loop spans 16 amino acids. The germline gives CDR1 SGHTA, CDR2 FQGTGA. Trimming left V 1 base short and J 1 base short, with 13 bases between. The CDR3 sequence: CASSLIGGGRNTEAFF. The CDR3 DNA sequence: TGTGCCAGCAGCTTAATTGGGGGCGGGCGGAACACTGAAGCTTTCTTT.

A few counts support this clonotype. The genes are TRBV20-1 and TRBJ1-4; D is uncertain. V was trimmed by 7 bases and J by 9 bases, leaving 12 bases between them. Germline loops: CDR1 DFQATT, CDR2 SNEGSKA (reference sequence). This CDR3 has 11 residues. CDR3 bases: TGCAGTGTCAAAGAGGCCCAAAAACTGTTTTTT. It encodes CSVKEAQKLFF.

Ten or more counts support this clonotype. V gene TRBV28 combines with J gene TRBJ1-5; D is uncertain. Deletions cut 5 bases from V and 5 bases from J, with 13 bases between. Germline CDR1 is MDHEN and CDR2 is SYDVKM. The CDR3 is 14 amino acids. In DNA, the CDR3 is TGTGCCAGCAGTCCCCGCAATGGGGATCAGCCCCAGCATTTT. It encodes CASSPRNGDQPQHF. The complete variable domain, with remaining parts taken from reference TRBV28 and TRBJ1-5, reads DVKVTQSSRYLVKRTGEKVFLECVQDMDHENMFWYRQDPGLGLRLIYFSYDVKMKEKGDIPEGYSVSREKKERFSLILESASTNQTSMYLCASSPRNGDQPQHFGDGTRLSIL.

This clonotype was counted between two and nine times. This chain links TRBV27 with TRBJ2-1; D gene ambiguous. V shed 3 bases and J shed 5 bases, with 20 bases lying between them. The CDR3 runs to 17 residues. From germline, CDR1 is MNHEY and CDR2 SMNVEV (reference sequence). CDR3 amino acids: CASSFLRNLRSHNEQFF. In DNA, the CDR3 is TGTGCCAGCAGTTTTCTTCGTAACCTTAGGTCCCACAATGAGCAGTTCTTC.

This clonotype occurred many times. CDR3 nucleotides: TGTGCCAGCAGTTTCAGCTCTGGGGCCAACGTCCTGACTTTC. It specifies CASSFSSGANVLTF. This sequence joins TRBV27 and TRBJ2-6, with D unresolved. Per germline, CDR1 MNHEY and CDR2 SMNVEV (reference sequence). This CDR3 has 14 amino acids. V was cut by 3 bases and J by 0 bases, with 3 bases left in between.

The V call is TRBV20-1, the J call TRBJ2-1, with 15 bases aligning to TRBD2. Germline V gene data show CDR1 as DFQATT and CDR2 as SNEGSKA (reference sequence). J gave up 10 bases and V 3 bases, and 4 bases lay outside the gene matches. The CDR3 spans 14 residues. DNA of the CDR3: TGCAGTGCTAGCCCCGGACTAGCGGGAGGGGAGCAGTTCTTC. Translation gives CSASPGLAGGEQFF.

The sample holds many counts of this clonotype. The chain combines TRBV7-3 with TRBJ2-3; TRBD2 aligns across 9 bases. The V segment lost 5 bases and the J segment 0 bases; nucleotides outside the gene matches: 3. The CDR3 runs to 15 residues. CDR1 is SGHTA, CDR2 FQGTGA, per germline. CDR3 bases: TGTGCCAGCAGCAATAGCGGGGGTAGCACAGATACGCAGTATTTT. Translation gives CASSNSGGSTDTQYF. Drawing the rest from reference TRBV7-3 and TRBJ2-3, the complete variable domain is GAGVSQTPSNKVTEKGKYVELRCDPISGHTALYWYRQSLGQGPEFLIYFQGTGAADDSGLPNDRFFAVRPEGSVSTLKIQRTERGDSAVYLCASSNSGGSTDTQYFGPGTRLTVL.